The 18 T cell receptor beta chains below were found in one sample sequenced in a study of response to subunit inactivated influenza vaccine. MiXCR, run by TCRdb on the RT-PCR reads, gives a single entry per CDR3 protein. The sample holds about 780,000 distinct CDR3 sequences; approximately 18% are singletons and the top ten take 11%. The source was PBMCs from blood, collected more than 4 days after vaccination. The receptors were sampled from a man aged 45 to 65 who received an inactivated influenza vaccine.

The gene calls are TRBV3-1 and TRBJ2-7; possible D gene TRBD1, 6 bases. The CDR3 consists of 15 residues. V shed 1 base and J shed 2 bases, with 12 bases lying between them. The germline CDR1 and CDR2 sequences are LGHDT and YNNKEL (reference sequence). The CDR3 reads CASSQGPDSAYEQYF. The DNA for the CDR3 is TGTGCCAGCAGCCAAGGTCCGGACAGTGCCTACGAGCAGTACTTC.

This clonotype occurred many times. The CDR3 DNA follows: TGCGCCAGCAGCGACGGGCTAGCGGGAGTGGAGACCCAGTACTTC. It specifies CASSDGLAGVETQYF. The V call is TRBV5-1, the J call TRBJ2-5, with TRBD2 identical over 10 bases. Germline-derived CDR1 and CDR2 are SGHRS and YFSETQ. This CDR3 has 15 residues. Germline trimming cut 4 bases from V and 5 bases from J; bases unmatched to any gene: 8.

The chain recombines TRBV7-4 with TRBJ1-4, with D possibly being TRBD1 (6 bases). The length of the CDR3 is 16 residues. The germline V gene encodes CDR1 SGHVT and CDR2 SQSDAQ. V lost 5 bases and J lost 5, with 18 bases in between. CDR3 in DNA: TGTGCCAGCAGCGATCCGGGGACAATTTTAAATGAAAAACTGTTTTTT. Its translation is CASSDPGTILNEKLFF. Using reference TRBV7-4 and TRBJ1-4 for the parts outside the CDR3, the full variable domain is GAGVSQSPRYKVAKRGRDVALRCDSISGHVTLYWYRQTLGQGSEVLTYSQSDAQRDKSGRPSGRFSAERPERSVSTLKIQRTEQGDSAVYLCASSDPGTILNEKLFFGSGTQLSVL.

This clonotype has a count of ten or more. The rearrangement uses TRBV7-9 and TRBJ2-1; TRBD1 or TRBD2 may be the D gene (6 bases each). The ends were cut back, 11 bases at V and 7 bases at J, with 15 bases in the middle. In germline, CDR1 is SEHNR, CDR2 FQNEAQ (reference sequence). The CDR3 runs to 12 residues. CDR3 coding DNA: TGTGCCCTCGGAGGAGGGGGAAATGAGCAGTTCTTC. Protein: CALGGGGNEQFF.

This clonotype has only a few counts. The genes are TRBV5-1 and TRBJ1-2; D may be TRBD1 (5 bases). The CDR3 has 14 amino acids. Trimming shortened V by 0 bases and J by 8 bases, and 14 bases separated the two germline ends. CDR1 is SGHRS and CDR2 is YFSETQ in the germline V gene. CDR3 protein: CASSLEGTGQGYTF. CDR3 sequence (DNA): TGCGCCAGCAGCTTGGAGGGGACGGGGCAAGGCTACACCTTC.

This clonotype has just a few counts. The chain carries TRBV14 and TRBJ2-7; D is unresolved. CDR3 length: 15 amino acids. Germline values: CDR1 SGHDN, CDR2 FVKESK. Trimming removed 6 bases at V and 0 bases at J, with 15 bases between. The CDR3 is CASRTSQSSSYEQYF. DNA of the CDR3: TGTGCCAGCAGAACATCGCAGAGCAGCTCCTACGAGCAGTACTTC.

The V gene is TRBV6-1, the J gene TRBJ2-1; the match to TRBD2 covers 15 bases. From germline, CDR1 is MNHNS and CDR2 SASEGT. The CDR3 spans 17 residues. After removal of 6 bases from V and 9 bases from J, the junction contained 12 bases not matched to a gene. Here the CDR3 reads CASSRSWTSGRAGEQFF. CDR3 nucleotides: TGTGCCAGCAGCCGAAGCTGGACTAGCGGGAGGGCTGGTGAGCAGTTCTTC.

The rearrangement uses TRBV6-2 or TRBV6-3 and TRBJ2-1; perhaps TRBD2 as D (6 bases). Germline assignment: CDR1 MNHEY and CDR2 SVGEGT. This CDR3 comprises 14 residues. V was trimmed by 6 bases and J by 3 bases, leaving 12 bases between them. The CDR3 coding sequence is TGTGCCAGCAGAGGCGGGGCGTACTACAATGAGCAGTTCTTC. As protein: CASRGGAYYNEQFF.

This clonotype was found many times. This chain connects TRBV5-4 to TRBJ2-5, with 10 bases that match TRBD2. Germline loops: CDR1 SGHNT, CDR2 YYREEE (reference sequence). CDR3 size: 15 residues. Trimming removed 4 bases from V and 6 bases from J; junction bases left unmatched: 9. In nucleotides, the CDR3 is TGTGCCAGCAGCCGGACTAGCGGAGATGGGAAGACCCAGTACTTC. This translates into CASSRTSGDGKTQYF.

This chain links TRBV5-1 with TRBJ1-1, with 8 bases that match TRBD1. V gave up 3 bases and J gave up 1 base; unmatched junction bases: 5. CDR3 size: 15 residues. Germline V gene data show CDR1 as SGHRS and CDR2 as YFSETQ. DNA of the CDR3: TGCGCCAGCAGCTCGGCAGGGGGCGGGAACACTGAAGCTTTCTTT. Translation: CASSSAGGGNTEAFF.

V and J are TRBV7-9 and TRBJ2-5, with TRBD2 identical over 10 bases. V lost 5 bases to trimming and J lost 2 bases; unmatched junction nucleotides: 11. The CDR3 contains 17 residues. CDR1 is SEHNR, CDR2 FQNEAQ, per germline (reference sequence). The CDR3 region is CASSPNGLAEKQETQYF. The CDR3 DNA is TGTGCCAGCAGCCCCAACGGACTAGCGGAAAAACAAGAGACCCAGTACTTC.

The genes are TRBV7-2 and TRBJ1-1; 7 bases line up with TRBD1. The junction had 8 bases not matched to a gene; V was cut back by 6 bases and J by 1 base. Germline loops: CDR1 SGHTA, CDR2 FQGNSA. The CDR3 has 15 residues. The DNA for the CDR3 is TGTGCCAGCAGACGCACGACAGGGCGGAACACTGAAGCTTTCTTT. Amino acids: CASRRTTGRNTEAFF.

This clonotype has a handful of counts. The genes are TRBV7-6 and TRBJ1-2; TRBD1 aligns across 10 bases. Germline V gene sequence: CDR1 SGHVS, CDR2 FNYEAQ. The CDR3 extends over 14 amino acids. Trimming at V came to 5 bases and at J to 4 bases, leaving 4 bases not matched to a gene. CDR3 protein: CASSQGTGVYGYTF. The DNA of the CDR3 is TGTGCCAGCAGCCAAGGGACAGGGGTCTATGGCTACACCTTC.

This clonotype was observed a handful of times. This sequence joins TRBV6-2 or TRBV6-3 and TRBJ2-7; D possibly corresponds to TRBD2 (6 bases). The CDR3 covers 13 residues. Germline V CDR1 and CDR2: MNHEY, SVGEGT. V was cut by 6 bases and J by 2 bases, with 11 bases left in between. The CDR3 protein is CASSGGVAYEQYF. The CDR3 nucleotides are TGTGCCAGCAGCGGGGGTGTCGCCTACGAGCAGTACTTC.

This clonotype was seen more than once but under ten times. This rearrangement joins TRBV11-2 to TRBJ2-1; either TRBD1 or TRBD2 may fit D (5 bases each). The CDR3 totals 16 residues. The germline gives CDR1 SGHAT, CDR2 FQNNGV. Trimming took off 4 bases at V and 4 bases at J, with 17 bases between the two ends. CDR3 sequence: CASSSVRGRDYNEQFF. In DNA form, the CDR3 reads TGTGCCAGCAGCTCGGTACGGGGCAGGGATTACAATGAGCAGTTCTTC.

The V and J genes are TRBV7-2 and TRBJ1-1; D gene uncertain. Germline lookup yields CDR1 SGHTA and CDR2 FQGNSA. The V end was cut by 2 bases, the J end by 2 bases, with 9 bases between. CDR3 size: 14 residues. CDR3: CASSLYPSNTEAFF. The CDR3 DNA follows: TGTGCCAGCAGCTTATACCCCTCTAACACTGAAGCTTTCTTT.

The sample holds a few counts of this clonotype. The chain employs TRBV7-2 and TRBJ2-7; 7 bases map to TRBD2. CDR3 length equals 16 residues. V trimming: 0 bases; J trimming: 0 bases; junction bases outside the gene matches: 5. Germline assignment: CDR1 SGHTA and CDR2 FQGNSA. The CDR3 sequence: CASSLASTGGSYEQYF. For the CDR3, the DNA is TGTGCCAGCAGCTTAGCATCCACGGGGGGCTCCTACGAGCAGTACTTC.

This chain uses TRBV7-2 with TRBJ2-7; TRBD1 or TRBD2 may be the D gene (6 bases each). CDR3 length: 17 amino acids. Germline CDR1 reads SGHTA; CDR2 reads FQGNSA. V gave up 0 bases and J gave up 5 bases, with 20 bases separating them. The DNA for the CDR3 is TGTGCCAGCAGCTTAGCGCTAATGGTTGGGGGGCACAACGAGCAGTACTTC. Translating gives CASSLALMVGGHNEQYF.